This TCR beta chain was observed in a study of cytomegalovirus exposure and HLA in healthy donors. Germline values: CDR1 GTSNPN, CDR2 SVGIG (reference sequence). V was shortened by 1 base and J by 2 bases, with 6 bases between the two germline ends. There are 12 residues in the CDR3. PCR employed 60 Vbeta and 13 Jbeta primers. Sequenced by immunoSEQ multiplex PCR; TCRdb stores in-frame clones only, minus some. The sample consists of 75,000 to 95,000 clones, around 80% of them appearing once. Sequencing was done on a sample of PBMCs. The V gene is TRBV30, the J gene TRBJ2-7; D ambiguous. The TCR comes from a male donor in good health and CMV-seropositive. CDR3 residues: CAWSATPYEQYF. In DNA, the CDR3 is TGTGCCTGGAGTGCCACACCCTACGAGCAGTACTTC.